Listed here are 21 T cell receptor beta chains from one sample, sequenced in a study of T-cell memory formation after mild COVID-19. TCRdb used MiXCR to reprocess the 5' RACE reads, holding one entry per CDR3 protein. Of 310,000 or so distinct CDR3 sequences in the sample, roughly 15% were seen once. Material for sequencing was PBMCs or a T cell subset sorted from them (not recorded which). The origin of the receptors is a man aged 18 to 30 who had mild COVID-19 (a few samples of this study predate the infection). Cell type and time point are not known.

This clonotype was detected a few times. The V call is TRBV20-1, the J call TRBJ1-4; D gene uncertain. The germline V gene encodes CDR1 DFQATT and CDR2 SNEGSKA (reference sequence). This CDR3 is built from 13 residues. Trimming took 5 bases from V and 8 from J, leaving 15 bases between them. Here the CDR3 DNA reads TGCAGTGCTCCGAGGGAGAGCCGGGAAAAACTGTTTTTT. Its protein product is CSAPRESREKLFF.

Only a few counts were recorded for this clonotype. J is TRBJ1-5 and V is TRBV5-6, with unresolved D. Germline V CDR1 and CDR2: SGHDT, YYEEEE. V was pared by 1 base and J by 7 bases, with 6 bases between. The CDR3 length is 12 residues. CDR3 nucleotides: TGTGCCAGCAGCTTGTGGACGCAGCCCCAGCATTTT. This gives the protein CASSLWTQPQHF.

This clonotype has a handful of counts. The V gene is TRBV4-3, the J gene TRBJ2-7, with 7 bases aligning to TRBD2. The V segment lost 1 base and the J segment 2 bases; nucleotides outside the gene matches: 5. Germline-derived CDR1 and CDR2 are LGHNA and YSLEER. This CDR3 contains 15 residues. CDR3 nucleotides: TGCGCCAGCAGCCAAGGGCTAGCGGCTACCTACGAGCAGTACTTC. This encodes CASSQGLAATYEQYF.

This clonotype appeared a few times. V gene TRBV5-4 combines with J gene TRBJ2-2; TRBD2 is a possible D gene (6 bases). This CDR3 comprises 15 residues. Germline assignment: CDR1 SGHNT and CDR2 YYREEE (reference sequence). Trimming pared 4 bases from V and 1 base from J, leaving 11 bases between. DNA for the CDR3: TGTGCCAGCAGCCCGTCGGGGGAGAACACCGGGGAGCTGTTTTTT. Its translation: CASSPSGENTGELFF.

This clonotype was seen more than once but under ten times. This chain joins TRBV5-1 and TRBJ2-1; 8 nucleotides align to TRBD2. Germline CDR1 and CDR2: SGHRS and YFSETQ. CDR3 length equals 16 residues. V lost 3 bases to trimming and J lost 0 bases; unmatched junction nucleotides: 5. The CDR3 bases are TGCGCCAGCAGCTCAAACAGCGGGGGCTCCTACAATGAGCAGTTCTTC. This sequence encodes CASSSNSGGSYNEQFF.

This clonotype was picked up a small number of times. V usage is TRBV5-1 and J usage is TRBJ1-2; the D is unclear. The CDR3 contains 15 residues. Per germline, CDR1 SGHRS and CDR2 YFSETQ. Trimming stripped 1 base from V and 4 bases from J, with 14 bases between. The CDR3 reads CASSLIPTAGYGYTF. As DNA, the CDR3 is TGCGCCAGCAGCTTGATTCCAACAGCGGGCTATGGCTACACCTTC.

This clonotype was detected a few times. The CDR3, as DNA: TGCAGTGCTAGAGGGACTAGCGGGCCGGGCAATGAGCAGTTCTTC. Residues: CSARGTSGPGNEQFF. This rearrangement joins TRBV20-1 to TRBJ2-1; the match to TRBD2 covers 11 bases. The CDR3 totals 15 residues. The V gene end was trimmed by 1 base and the J gene end by 6 bases; junction bases not matched to a gene: 5. Germline-derived CDR1 and CDR2 are DFQATT and SNEGSKA (reference sequence).

This clonotype was picked up a small number of times. The chain joins TRBV10-3 to TRBJ2-7; 9 bases map to TRBD2. The CDR3 is 13 residues long. Trimming removed 8 bases from V and 7 bases from J; junction bases left unmatched: 9. CDR1 and CDR2 (germline): ENHRY, SYGVKD. This CDR3 reads CAIGIAGEGEQYF. DNA of the CDR3: TGTGCCATCGGCATAGCGGGGGAGGGTGAGCAGTACTTC.

This chain connects TRBV4-2 to TRBJ1-1; no definite D call. From germline, CDR1 is LGHNA and CDR2 YNFKEQ. V lost 1 base to trimming and J lost 3 bases, with 9 bases between them. The CDR3 covers 14 residues. The CDR3 reads CASSQGQADTEAFF. The CDR3 DNA sequence: TGTGCCAGCAGCCAAGGTCAGGCAGACACTGAAGCTTTCTTT.

The rearrangement uses TRBV11-2 and TRBJ2-1, with TRBD1 matching over 10 bases. This CDR3 has 15 amino acids. CDR1 and CDR2 (germline): SGHAT, FQNNGV. V shed 4 bases, J shed 2 bases, and the junction held 2 bases outside the gene matches. The CDR3 nucleotides are TGTGCCAGCAGCTCGACAGGGGGCGCCTACAATGAGCAGTTCTTC. Encoded protein: CASSSTGGAYNEQFF.

The J gene is TRBJ2-1, the V gene TRBV11-2, with no clear D. The V and J ends lost 1 base and 7 bases respectively, with 11 bases between them. This CDR3 has 14 residues. Germline lookup yields CDR1 SGHAT and CDR2 FQNNGV. The CDR3 coding sequence is TGTGCCAGCAGCTTAGCCGCCCTAGAGAATGAGCAGTTCTTC. It yields the protein CASSLAALENEQFF.

The chain has TRBV4-1 and TRBJ2-3, with D hard to call. CDR1 is MGHRA and CDR2 is YSYEKL in the germline V gene. Trimming took off 0 bases at V and 3 bases at J, with 10 bases between the two ends. The CDR3 length is 15 residues. The CDR3 reads CASSQDRSGTDTQYF. CDR3 DNA sequence: TGCGCCAGCAGCCAAGATAGATCCGGGACAGATACGCAGTATTTT.

Details on this clonotype: The junction departs from the called germline gene at one end, perhaps through a read error. The rearrangement links TRBV6-2 or TRBV6-3 to TRBJ1-5, with a weak D call TRBD1 (5 bases). Germline lookup yields CDR1 MNHEY and CDR2 SVGEGT. The CDR3 spans 15 residues. The DNA for the CDR3 is TGTGCCAGTTTTCGGAGAGGGGCTCCCAATCAGCCCAAGCATTTT. This gives the protein CASFRRGAPNQPKHF.

The CDR3: CASSSYLNNEQFF. The CDR3 nucleotides are TGTGCCAGCAGTTCCTACCTCAACAATGAGCAGTTCTTC. The chain combines TRBV6-5 with TRBJ2-1; D not resolved. Germline assignment: CDR1 MNHEY and CDR2 SVGAGI. Trimming took 4 bases from V and 5 from J, leaving 9 bases between them. The CDR3 contains 13 residues.

The chain recombines TRBV5-1 with TRBJ2-7, with D possibly matching TRBD2 (7 bases). Trimming pared 4 bases from V and 2 bases from J, leaving 16 bases between. This CDR3 is built from 15 residues. CDR1 is SGHRS and CDR2 is YFSETQ in the germline V gene. The CDR3 DNA follows: TGCGCCAGCAGCCAAACAGGGAGGGGCCCCTACGAGCAGTACTTC. Encoded protein: CASSQTGRGPYEQYF.

The chain combines TRBV10-3 with TRBJ2-1; 10 bases fit TRBD2. V lost 4 bases, J lost 5 bases, and 8 bases stayed unmatched. This CDR3 is built from 16 residues. Germline loops: CDR1 ENHRY, CDR2 SYGVKD. This CDR3 is CAISAVKLAGNNEQFF. In DNA form, the CDR3 reads TGTGCCATCAGTGCAGTAAAACTAGCGGGGAACAATGAGCAGTTCTTC.

The V and J genes are TRBV29-1 and TRBJ1-1, with TRBD1 matching over 9 bases. This CDR3 comprises 13 residues. Per the germline V gene, CDR1 is SQVTM and CDR2 is ANQGSEA. J gave up 4 bases and V 7 bases, and 7 bases lay outside the gene matches. In DNA form, the CDR3 reads TGCAGCGGCGATCGACAGGGGGGCACTGAAGCTTTCTTT. Amino acids: CSGDRQGGTEAFF.

In this sample, this clonotype turned up a few times. The V call is TRBV11-2, the J call TRBJ2-1; D gene unclear. This CDR3 region has 15 residues. V lost 0 bases to trimming and J lost 3 bases, with 9 bases between them. CDR1 and CDR2 from the germline V gene are SGHAT and FQNNGV. CDR3 amino acids: CASSLDLGFYNEQFF. The DNA for the CDR3 is TGTGCCAGCAGCTTAGATTTGGGTTTCTACAATGAGCAGTTCTTC.

This clonotype was detected many times. The chain has TRBV4-2 and TRBJ2-3, with D uncertain. V lost 0 bases and J 4 bases, leaving 11 bases between the germline ends. The CDR3 totals 15 residues. CDR1 and CDR2 (germline): LGHNA, YNFKEQ. CDR3 in amino acids: CASSQDRTQADTQYF. The CDR3 DNA follows: TGTGCCAGCAGCCAAGACAGGACCCAGGCAGATACGCAGTATTTT.

This clonotype was observed at least ten times. The junction and the germline gene differ at one end; a read error may be behind it. The chain employs TRBV7-7 and TRBJ2-1, with 7 bases matching TRBD1. Germline CDR1 is SSHAT and CDR2 is FNYEAQ (reference sequence). This CDR3 has 14 amino acids. The CDR3 sequence: CASSLGTVGDEQFF. CDR3 nucleotides: TGTGCTAGCAGCTTAGGGACAGTGGGTGATGAGCAGTTCTTC.

The chain uses TRBV5-1 and TRBJ2-3; TRBD2 might be the D (5 bases). Germline CDR1 is SGHRS and CDR2 is YFSETQ. The CDR3 extends over 13 amino acids. V was trimmed by 4 bases and J by 6 bases, leaving 12 bases between them. DNA of the CDR3: TGCGCCAGCAGCAACGAGGGCGGGGATACGCAGTATTTT. It translates to CASSNEGGDTQYF.